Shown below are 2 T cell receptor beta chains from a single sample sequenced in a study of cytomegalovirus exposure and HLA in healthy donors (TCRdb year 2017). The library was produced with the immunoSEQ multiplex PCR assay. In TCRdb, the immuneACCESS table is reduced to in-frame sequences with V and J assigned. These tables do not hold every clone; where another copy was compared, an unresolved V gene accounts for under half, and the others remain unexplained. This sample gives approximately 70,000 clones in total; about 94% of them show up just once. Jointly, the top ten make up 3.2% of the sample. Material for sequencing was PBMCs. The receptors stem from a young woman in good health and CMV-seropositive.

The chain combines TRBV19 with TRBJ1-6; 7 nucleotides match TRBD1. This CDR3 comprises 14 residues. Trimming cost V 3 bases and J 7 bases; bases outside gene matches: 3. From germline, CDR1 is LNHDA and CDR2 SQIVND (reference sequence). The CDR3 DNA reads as TGTGCCAGTAGTATGGGGACAGAGAATTCACCCCTCCACTTT. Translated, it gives CASSMGTENSPLHF. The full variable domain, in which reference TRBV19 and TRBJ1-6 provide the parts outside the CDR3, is DGGITQSPKYLFRKEGQNVTLSCEQNLNHDAMYWYRQDPGQGLRLIYYSQIVNDFQKGDIAEGYSVSREKKESFPLTVTSAQKNPTAFYLCASSMGTENSPLHFGNGTRLTVT.

The CDR3 DNA sequence: TGTGCCAGCAGCTTAGCGCTACACGGGAGCACCGGGGAGCTGTTTTTT. Translating gives CASSLALHGSTGELFF. V and J are TRBV7-6 and TRBJ2-2; maybe TRBD2 (6 bases). Germline lookup yields CDR1 SGHVS and CDR2 FNYEAQ. Trimming took off 0 bases at V and 4 bases at J, with 12 bases between the two ends. The CDR3 is 16 amino acids.